This paragraph covers one T cell receptor (beta chain) sequence. Authors' analysis steps: Scientists estimated how many nucleated cells there were by amplifying reference gene primers. Libraries were prepared by immunoSEQ multiplex PCR; TCRdb keeps only in-frame clonotypes and omits some of them. The DNA was the basis for D and trimming; V, J and clone size are from that table. The sample consists of 65,000 to 90,000 clones, roughly 88% of them appearing once. This entry is derived from a study of blood T cell repertoires in COVID-19. Turning to the study itself: Spain, Italy and the United States supplied samples that represented acute and convalescent COVID-19. Sources were T cells, B-cell-depleted T cells, or PBMCs; the material itself was cDNA or gDNA.

The J segment lost 6 bases and the V segment lost 5 bases, leaving 5 bases of the junction unmatched. The CDR3 length is 14 residues. Germline V gene sequence: CDR1 SGHVS, CDR2 FQNEAQ. Sequenced: peripheral blood. The source is a human donor in a cohort sampled during active COVID-19. The chain employs TRBV7-8 and TRBJ2-3; 10 bases map to TRBD2. The CDR3 loop reads CASSQGTSVDTQYF. CDR3 DNA: TGTGCCAGCAGCCAGGGGACTAGCGTTGATACGCAGTATTTT.